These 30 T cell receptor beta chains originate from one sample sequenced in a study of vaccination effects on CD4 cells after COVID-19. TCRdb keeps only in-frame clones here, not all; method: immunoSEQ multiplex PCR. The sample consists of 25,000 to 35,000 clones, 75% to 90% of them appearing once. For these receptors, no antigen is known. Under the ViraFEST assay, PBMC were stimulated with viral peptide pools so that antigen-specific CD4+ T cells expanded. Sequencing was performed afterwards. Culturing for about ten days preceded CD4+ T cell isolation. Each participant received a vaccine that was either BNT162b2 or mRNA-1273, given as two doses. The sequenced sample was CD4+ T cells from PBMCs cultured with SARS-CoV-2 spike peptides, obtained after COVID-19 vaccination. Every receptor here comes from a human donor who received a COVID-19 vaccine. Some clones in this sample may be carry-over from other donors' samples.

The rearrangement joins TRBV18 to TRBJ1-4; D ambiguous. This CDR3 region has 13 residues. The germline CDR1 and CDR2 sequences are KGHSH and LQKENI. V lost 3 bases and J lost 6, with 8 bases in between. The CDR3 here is CASSPGLDEKLFF. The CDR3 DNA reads TGTGCCAGCTCACCTGGACTCGATGAAAAACTGTTTTTT.

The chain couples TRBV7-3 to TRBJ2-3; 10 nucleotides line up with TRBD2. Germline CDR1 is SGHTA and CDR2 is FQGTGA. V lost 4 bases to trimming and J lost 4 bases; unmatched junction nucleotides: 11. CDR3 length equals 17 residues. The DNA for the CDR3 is TGTGCCAGCAGCTCGGCCATAGCGGGGGGAGTGCCAGATACGCAGTATTTT. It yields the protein CASSSAIAGGVPDTQYF.

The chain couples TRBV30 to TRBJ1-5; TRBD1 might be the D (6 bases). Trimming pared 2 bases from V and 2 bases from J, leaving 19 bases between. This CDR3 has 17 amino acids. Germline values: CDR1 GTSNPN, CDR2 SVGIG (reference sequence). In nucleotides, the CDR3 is TGTGCCTGGAGTCTCGGAGGGGGGGGCTTGGGCAATCAGCCCCAGCATTTT. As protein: CAWSLGGGGLGNQPQHF.

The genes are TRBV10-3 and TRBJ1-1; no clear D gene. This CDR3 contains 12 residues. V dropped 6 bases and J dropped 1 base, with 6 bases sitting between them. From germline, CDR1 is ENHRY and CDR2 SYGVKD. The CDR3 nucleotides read TGTGCCATCAGATGGGGGAACACTGAAGCTTTCTTT. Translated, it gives CAIRWGNTEAFF.

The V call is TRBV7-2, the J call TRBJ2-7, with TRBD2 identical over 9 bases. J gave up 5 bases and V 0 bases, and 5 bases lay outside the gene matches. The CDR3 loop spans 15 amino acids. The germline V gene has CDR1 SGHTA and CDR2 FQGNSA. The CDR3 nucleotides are TGTGCCAGCAGCTTAGCTGGGACTAGCTTCGACGAGCAGTACGTC. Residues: CASSLAGTSFDEQYV.

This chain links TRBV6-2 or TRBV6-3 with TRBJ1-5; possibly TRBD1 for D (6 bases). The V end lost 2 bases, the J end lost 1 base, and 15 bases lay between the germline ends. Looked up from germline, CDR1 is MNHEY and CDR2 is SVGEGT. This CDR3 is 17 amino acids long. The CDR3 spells CASSYVSRGLSNQPQHF. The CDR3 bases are TGTGCCAGCAGTTACGTTTCGCGGGGGCTCAGCAATCAGCCCCAGCATTTT.

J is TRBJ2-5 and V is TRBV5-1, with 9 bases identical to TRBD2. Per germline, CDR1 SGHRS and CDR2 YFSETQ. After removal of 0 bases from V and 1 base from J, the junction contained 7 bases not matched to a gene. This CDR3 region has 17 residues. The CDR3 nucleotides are TGCGCCAGCAGCTTGGTAGCGGGGGCCTCTTTCCAAGAGACCCAGTACTTC. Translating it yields CASSLVAGASFQETQYF.

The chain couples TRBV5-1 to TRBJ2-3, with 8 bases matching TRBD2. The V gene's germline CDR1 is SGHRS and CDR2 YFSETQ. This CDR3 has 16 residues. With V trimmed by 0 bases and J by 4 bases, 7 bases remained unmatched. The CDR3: CASSLEVSGVADTQYF. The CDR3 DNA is TGCGCCAGCAGCTTGGAAGTTAGCGGGGTGGCAGATACGCAGTATTTT.

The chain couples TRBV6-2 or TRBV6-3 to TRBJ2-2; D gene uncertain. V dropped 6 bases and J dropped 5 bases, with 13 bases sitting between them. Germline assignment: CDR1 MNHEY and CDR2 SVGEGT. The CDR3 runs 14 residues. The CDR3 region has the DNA TGTGCCAGCAGCCAGAAAAGGGATACCGGGGAGCTGTTTTTT. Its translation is CASSQKRDTGELFF.

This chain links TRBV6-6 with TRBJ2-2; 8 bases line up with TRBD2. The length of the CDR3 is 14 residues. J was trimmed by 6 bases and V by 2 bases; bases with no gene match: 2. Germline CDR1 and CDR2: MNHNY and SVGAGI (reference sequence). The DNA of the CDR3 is TGTGCCAGCAGTTACGGGCGGGGGGCCGGGGAGCTGTTTTTT. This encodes CASSYGRGAGELFF.

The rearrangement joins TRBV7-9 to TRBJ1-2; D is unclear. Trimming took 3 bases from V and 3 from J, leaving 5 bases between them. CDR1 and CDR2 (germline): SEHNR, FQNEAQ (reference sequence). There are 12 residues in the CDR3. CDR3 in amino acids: CASSFADYGYTF. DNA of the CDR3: TGTGCCAGCAGCTTCGCAGACTATGGCTACACCTTC.

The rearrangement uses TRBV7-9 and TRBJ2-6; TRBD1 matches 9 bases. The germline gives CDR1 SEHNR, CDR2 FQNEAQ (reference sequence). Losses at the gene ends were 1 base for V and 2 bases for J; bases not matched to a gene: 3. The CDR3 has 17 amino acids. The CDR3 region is CASSLGQGGTGANVLTF. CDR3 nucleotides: TGTGCCAGCAGCTTAGGACAGGGGGGTACTGGGGCCAACGTCCTGACTTTC.

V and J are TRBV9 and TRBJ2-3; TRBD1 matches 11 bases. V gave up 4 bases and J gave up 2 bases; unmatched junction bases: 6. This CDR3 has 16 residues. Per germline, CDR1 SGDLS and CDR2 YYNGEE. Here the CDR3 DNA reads TGTGCCAGCAGCCTCCGGACAGGGGGCTCCACAGATACGCAGTATTTT. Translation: CASSLRTGGSTDTQYF.

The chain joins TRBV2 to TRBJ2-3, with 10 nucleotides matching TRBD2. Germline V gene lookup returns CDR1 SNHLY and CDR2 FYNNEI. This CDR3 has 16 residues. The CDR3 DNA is TGTGCAGATTCCTCCGGAGCGGGGGGGCAGCCAGATACGCAGTATTTT. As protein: CADSSGAGGQPDTQYF.

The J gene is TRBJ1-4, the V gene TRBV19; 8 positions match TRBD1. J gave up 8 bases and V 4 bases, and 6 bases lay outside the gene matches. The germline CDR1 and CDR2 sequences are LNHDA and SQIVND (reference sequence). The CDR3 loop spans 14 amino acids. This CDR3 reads CASSSTRGREKLFF. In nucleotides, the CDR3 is TGTGCCAGTAGTAGCACCAGGGGGCGAGAAAAACTGTTTTTT.

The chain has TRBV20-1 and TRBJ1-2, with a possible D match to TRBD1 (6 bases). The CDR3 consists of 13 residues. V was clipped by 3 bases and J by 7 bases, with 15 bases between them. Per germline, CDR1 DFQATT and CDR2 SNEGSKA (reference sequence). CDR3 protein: CSASLGGASGYTF. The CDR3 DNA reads TGCAGTGCTAGTCTGGGGGGGGCCAGTGGCTACACCTTC.

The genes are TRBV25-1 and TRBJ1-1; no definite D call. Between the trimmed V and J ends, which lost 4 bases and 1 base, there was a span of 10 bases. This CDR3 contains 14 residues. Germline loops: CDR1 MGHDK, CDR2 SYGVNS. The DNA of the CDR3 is TGTGCCAGCAGTGCTTACGGGGAGAACACTGAAGCTTTCTTT. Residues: CASSAYGENTEAFF.

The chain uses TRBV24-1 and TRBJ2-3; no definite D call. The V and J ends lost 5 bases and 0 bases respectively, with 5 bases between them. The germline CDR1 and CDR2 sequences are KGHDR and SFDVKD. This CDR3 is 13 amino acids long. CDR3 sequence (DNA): TGTGCCACCAGTGCAGGTAGCACAGATACGCAGTATTTT. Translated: CATSAGSTDTQYF.

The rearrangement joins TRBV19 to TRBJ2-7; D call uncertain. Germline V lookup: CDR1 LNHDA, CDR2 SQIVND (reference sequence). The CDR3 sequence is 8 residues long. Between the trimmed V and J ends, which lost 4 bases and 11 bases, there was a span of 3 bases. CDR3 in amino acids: CASSNKYV. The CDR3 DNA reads TGTGCCAGTAGTAACAAGTACGTC.

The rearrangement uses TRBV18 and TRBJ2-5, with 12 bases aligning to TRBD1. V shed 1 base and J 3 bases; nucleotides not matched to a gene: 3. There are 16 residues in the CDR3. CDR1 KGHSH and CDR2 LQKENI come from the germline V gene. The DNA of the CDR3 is TGTGCCAGCTCACCACGGGGGACAGGGGGCAAAGAGACCCAGTACTTC. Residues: CASSPRGTGGKETQYF. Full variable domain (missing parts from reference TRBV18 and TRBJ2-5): NAGVMQNPRHLVRRRGQEARLRCSPMKGHSHVYWYRQLPEEGLKFMVYLQKENIIDESGMPKERFSAEFPKEGPSILRIQQVVRGDSAAYFCASSPRGTGGKETQYFGPGTRLLVL.

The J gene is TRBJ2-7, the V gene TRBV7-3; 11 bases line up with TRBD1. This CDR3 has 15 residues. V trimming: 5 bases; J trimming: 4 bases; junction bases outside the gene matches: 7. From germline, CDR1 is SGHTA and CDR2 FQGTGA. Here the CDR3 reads CASSRTGGAGYEQYV. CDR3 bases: TGTGCCAGCAGCCGGACAGGGGGCGCTGGATACGAGCAGTACGTC.

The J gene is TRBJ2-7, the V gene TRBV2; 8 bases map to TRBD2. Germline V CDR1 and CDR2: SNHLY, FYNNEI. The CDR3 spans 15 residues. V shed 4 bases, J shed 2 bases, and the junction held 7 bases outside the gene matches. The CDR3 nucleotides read TGTGCCAGCAGTGTTTCCGCGGGGGGAACCTACGAGCAGTACGTC. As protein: CASSVSAGGTYEQYV.

In DNA form, the CDR3 reads TGTGCCAGCTCACTTTCCGGGACAGGGATTGAAAAACTGTTTTTT. Amino acid sequence: CASSLSGTGIEKLFF. The rearrangement uses TRBV18 and TRBJ1-4; 9 nucleotides align to TRBD1. The CDR3 has 15 amino acids. V dropped 4 bases and J dropped 7; count of bases not matched to a gene: 7. The germline gives CDR1 KGHSH, CDR2 LQKENI.

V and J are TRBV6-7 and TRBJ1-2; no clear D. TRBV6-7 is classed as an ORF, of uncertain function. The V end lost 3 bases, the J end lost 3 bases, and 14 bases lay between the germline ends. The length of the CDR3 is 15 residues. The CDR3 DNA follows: TGTGCCAGCAGTTATTCTCGGGGTAGAGACTATGGCTACACCTTC. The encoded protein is CASSYSRGRDYGYTF.

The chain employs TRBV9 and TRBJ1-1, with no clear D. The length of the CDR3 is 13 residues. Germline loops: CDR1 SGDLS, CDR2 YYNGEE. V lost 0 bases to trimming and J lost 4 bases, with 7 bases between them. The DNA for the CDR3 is TGTGCCAGCAGCGTAGAAGACGGCACTGAAGCTTTCTTT. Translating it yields CASSVEDGTEAFF.

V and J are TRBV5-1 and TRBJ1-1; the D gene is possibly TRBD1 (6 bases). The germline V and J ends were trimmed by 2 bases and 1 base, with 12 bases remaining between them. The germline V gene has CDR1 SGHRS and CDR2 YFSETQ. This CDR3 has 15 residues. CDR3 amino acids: CASSFSRQENTEAFF. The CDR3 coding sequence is TGCGCCAGCAGCTTTTCCCGACAGGAGAACACTGAAGCTTTCTTT. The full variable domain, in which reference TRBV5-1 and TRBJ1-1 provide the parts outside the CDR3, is KAGVTQTPRYLIKTRGQQVTLSCSPISGHRSVSWYQQTPGQGLQFLFEYFSETQRNKGNFPGRFSGRQFSNSRSEMNVSTLELGDSALYLCASSFSRQENTEAFFGQGTRLTVV.

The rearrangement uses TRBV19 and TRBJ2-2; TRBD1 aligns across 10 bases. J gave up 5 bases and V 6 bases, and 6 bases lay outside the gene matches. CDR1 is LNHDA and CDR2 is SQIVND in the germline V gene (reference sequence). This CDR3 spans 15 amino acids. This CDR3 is CASRLTGGRTGELFF. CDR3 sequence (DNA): TGTGCCAGTAGATTGACAGGGGGCCGAACCGGGGAGCTGTTTTTT.

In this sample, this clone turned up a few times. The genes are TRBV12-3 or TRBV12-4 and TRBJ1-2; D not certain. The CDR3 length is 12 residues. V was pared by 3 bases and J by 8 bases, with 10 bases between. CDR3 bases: TGTGCCAGCAGTTTTGAAGGGAACGGCTACACCTTC. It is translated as CASSFEGNGYTF.

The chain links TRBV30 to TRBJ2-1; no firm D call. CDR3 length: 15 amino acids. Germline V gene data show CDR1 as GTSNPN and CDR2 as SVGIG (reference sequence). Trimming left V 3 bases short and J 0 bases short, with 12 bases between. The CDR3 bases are TGTGCCTGGAGCCAAACTTCTATCTCCTACAATGAGCAGTTCTTC. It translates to CAWSQTSISYNEQFF.

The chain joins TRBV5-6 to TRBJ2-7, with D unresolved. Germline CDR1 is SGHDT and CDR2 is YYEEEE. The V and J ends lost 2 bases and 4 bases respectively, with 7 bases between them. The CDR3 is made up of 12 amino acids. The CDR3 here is CASSFREYEQYV. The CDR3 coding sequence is TGTGCCAGCAGCTTCCGAGAGTACGAGCAGTACGTC.